These 22 T cell receptor beta chains were all obtained from the same sample, sequenced in a study of cytomegalovirus exposure and HLA in healthy donors. The protocol was immunoSEQ multiplex PCR, while the TCRdb copy is restricted to in-frame clones and leaves out a portion. The sample yields approximately 230,000 clones, roughly 84% seen once. The source material was PBMCs. These receptors were taken from a man aged 18 to 30 in good health and CMV-seropositive.

The chain employs TRBV15 and TRBJ1-5; possibly TRBD1 for D (5 bases). Germline lookup yields CDR1 LNHNV and CDR2 YYDKDF (reference sequence). The CDR3 is made up of 13 amino acids. Trimming left V 5 bases short and J 5 bases short, with 10 bases between. The CDR3 DNA sequence: TGTGCCACCAGCTACGGCAGGGATCAGCCCCAGCATTTT. Its translation is CATSYGRDQPQHF.

V gene TRBV21-1 combines with J gene TRBJ2-7; the table calls TRBD2, which could not be checked here. TRBV21-1 is a pseudogene. This CDR3 has 14 amino acids. The DNA for the CDR3 is TGTGCCAGCAGCAGCGGCACGTTCTCCTACGAGCAGTACTTC. Protein: CASSSGTFSYEQYF.

The V and J genes are TRBV27 and TRBJ2-7; 7 positions match TRBD1. The CDR3 is made up of 13 amino acids. CDR1 is MNHEY, CDR2 SMNVEV, per germline (reference sequence). V trimming: 4 bases; J trimming: 3 bases; junction bases outside the gene matches: 3. CDR3 residues: CASSSRQGYEQYF. The CDR3 nucleotides read TGTGCCAGCAGTTCTAGACAGGGCTACGAGCAGTACTTC.

This rearrangement joins TRBV11-2 to TRBJ1-3; D gene ambiguous. The CDR3 is 15 residues long. V was clipped by 2 bases and J by 0 bases, with 8 bases between them. Per germline, CDR1 SGHAT and CDR2 FQNNGV. CDR3 sequence (DNA): TGTGCCAGCAGCTTAAGACGGTTCTCTGGAAACACCATATATTTT. The encoded protein is CASSLRRFSGNTIYF.

J is TRBJ1-1 and V is TRBV5-1, with D possibly matching TRBD1 (6 bases). V gave up 4 bases and J gave up 1 base, with 11 bases separating them. CDR3 size: 14 residues. The germline V gene encodes CDR1 SGHRS and CDR2 YFSETQ. CDR3 DNA sequence: TGCGCCAGCAGCGGAACAGGGTCGAACACTGAAGCTTTCTTT. It encodes CASSGTGSNTEAFF. The whole variable domain, filled in from reference TRBV5-1 and TRBJ1-1, reads KAGVTQTPRYLIKTRGQQVTLSCSPISGHRSVSWYQQTPGQGLQFLFEYFSETQRNKGNFPGRFSGRQFSNSRSEMNVSTLELGDSALYLCASSGTGSNTEAFFGQGTRLTVV.

The chain couples TRBV11-3 to TRBJ2-1, with a tentative D call TRBD1 (5 bases). Trimming took off 4 bases at V and 2 bases at J, with 9 bases between the two ends. There are 14 residues in the CDR3. Germline V gives CDR1 SGHNT, CDR2 YENEEA. The CDR3 region is CASSSTGAYNEQFF. The CDR3 coding sequence is TGTGCCAGCAGCTCCACAGGCGCCTACAATGAGCAGTTCTTC.

The rearrangement joins TRBV9 to TRBJ1-2; TRBD1 might be the D (5 bases). CDR3 length equals 13 residues. CDR1 SGDLS and CDR2 YYNGEE come from the germline V gene. Deletions cut 0 bases from V and 5 bases from J, with 8 bases between. In DNA form, the CDR3 reads TGTGCCAGCAGCGTAGTAGGGGCGTATGGCTACACCTTC. Residues: CASSVVGAYGYTF.

This chain uses TRBV7-9 with TRBJ2-7; D ambiguous. This CDR3 has 14 amino acids. Between the trimmed V and J ends, which lost 5 bases and 4 bases, there was a span of 15 bases. Germline CDR1 reads SEHNR; CDR2 reads FQNEAQ (reference sequence). CDR3 region: CASSPNPESYEQYF. The CDR3 nucleotides are TGTGCCAGCAGCCCTAACCCGGAGAGTTACGAGCAGTACTTC.

The chain has TRBV28 and TRBJ1-5; unclear D gene. Per germline, CDR1 MDHEN and CDR2 SYDVKM. This CDR3 is built from 15 residues. Trimming took 8 bases from V and 2 from J, leaving 16 bases between them. CDR3 residues: CASSPRSLGNQPQHF. CDR3 nucleotides: TGTGCCAGCTCCCCGAGGTCTCTGGGCAATCAGCCCCAGCATTTT.

This clone is a singleton in its sample. V is TRBV6-1 and J is TRBJ1-3; D unresolved. V lost 4 bases and J lost 0, with 4 bases in between. Germline V CDR1 and CDR2: MNHNS, SASEGT. The CDR3 is made up of 13 amino acids. The CDR3 nucleotides read TGTGCCAGCAGTGGGAACTCTGGAAACACCATATATTTT. Amino acid sequence: CASSGNSGNTIYF.

The chain couples TRBV29-1 to TRBJ1-2; D possibly corresponds to TRBD1 (5 bases). This CDR3 region has 13 residues. V was pared by 4 bases and J by 3 bases, with 12 bases between. Per the germline V gene, CDR1 is SQVTM and CDR2 is ANQGSEA. CDR3 nucleotides: TGCAGCGTTGCCCCCGGGGGGGACTATGGCTACACCTTC. This sequence encodes CSVAPGGDYGYTF.

CDR3 bases: TGTGCCAGCAGCTTGGGTCTAGCGGGAGCGGTCGGGGAGCTGTTTTTT. Amino acid sequence: CASSLGLAGAVGELFF. The J gene is TRBJ2-2, the V gene TRBV5-6; TRBD2 aligns across 10 bases. With V trimmed by 0 bases and J by 7 bases, 6 bases remained unmatched. Looked up from germline, CDR1 is SGHDT and CDR2 is YYEEEE. The CDR3 runs 16 residues.

The rearrangement uses TRBV7-9 and TRBJ2-2, with TRBD1 identical over 7 bases. Germline values: CDR1 SEHNR, CDR2 FQNEAQ (reference sequence). V dropped 5 bases and J dropped 0; count of bases not matched to a gene: 3. CDR3 length: 15 residues. The CDR3 bases are TGTGCCAGCAGCCTTGGGACAGCGAACACCGGGGAGCTGTTTTTT. This codes for CASSLGTANTGELFF.

The V and J genes are TRBV5-1 and TRBJ2-3; D call uncertain. The V end lost 1 base, the J end lost 5 bases, and 11 bases lay between the germline ends. Germline V gene sequence: CDR1 SGHRS, CDR2 YFSETQ. This CDR3 spans 14 amino acids. In DNA form, the CDR3 reads TGCGCCAGCAGCTTGACAAGCGCTGGAGATACGCAGTATTTT. It translates to CASSLTSAGDTQYF.

This sequence joins TRBV11-3 and TRBJ2-3; TRBD2 matches 8 bases. Germline trimming cut 4 bases from V and 2 bases from J; bases unmatched to any gene: 5. Germline V lookup: CDR1 SGHNT, CDR2 YENEEA. This CDR3 has 15 residues. This CDR3 reads CASSSGLAPTDTQYF. The DNA of the CDR3 is TGTGCCAGCAGCTCCGGACTAGCTCCCACAGATACGCAGTATTTT.

The V gene is TRBV18, the J gene TRBJ2-7; possibly TRBD1 for D (6 bases). The CDR3 extends over 16 amino acids. Trimming shortened V by 3 bases and J by 2 bases, and 17 bases separated the two germline ends. CDR1 is KGHSH and CDR2 is LQKENI in the germline V gene. The CDR3 protein is CASSPPVAGEAYEQYF. CDR3 DNA: TGTGCCAGCTCACCCCCGGTTGCAGGGGAAGCCTACGAGCAGTACTTC.

The rearrangement joins TRBV29-1 to TRBJ2-7; 9 bases agree with TRBD1. Germline assignment: CDR1 SQVTM and CDR2 ANQGSEA. Trimming removed 3 bases from V and 7 bases from J; junction bases left unmatched: 4. The CDR3 extends over 12 amino acids. The DNA of the CDR3 is TGCAGCGTTGAGGTACAGGGGGCGGAGCAGTACTTC. Amino acid sequence: CSVEVQGAEQYF.

The V and J genes are TRBV28 and TRBJ1-2; 7 nucleotides match TRBD1. Germline V CDR1 and CDR2: MDHEN, SYDVKM. Losses at the gene ends were 4 bases for V and 0 bases for J; bases not matched to a gene: 11. The CDR3 has 17 residues. Here the CDR3 reads CASSSYGMDRTNYGYTF. The CDR3 region has the DNA TGTGCCAGCAGTTCTTACGGGATGGACAGGACTAACTATGGCTACACCTTC.

V is TRBV14 and J is TRBJ2-5; D call uncertain. This CDR3 comprises 14 residues. Germline-derived CDR1 and CDR2 are SGHDN and FVKESK. Trimming took 6 bases from V and 0 from J, leaving 11 bases between them. The DNA for the CDR3 is TGTGCCAGCAGAGGGTACGGGCACCAAGAGACCCAGTACTTC. This encodes CASRGYGHQETQYF.

The rearrangement joins TRBV5-4 to TRBJ2-1; D may correspond to TRBD1 or TRBD2 (5 bases each). Per germline, CDR1 SGHNT and CDR2 YYREEE (reference sequence). The ends were cut back, 4 bases at V and 1 base at J, with 12 bases in the middle. There are 15 residues in the CDR3. CDR3 protein: CASSPPGASYNEQFF. As DNA, the CDR3 is TGTGCCAGCAGCCCCCCCGGGGCTTCCTACAATGAGCAGTTCTTC. The full variable domain, rest sourced from reference TRBV5-4 and TRBJ2-1, is ETGVTQSPTHLIKTRGQQVTLRCSSQSGHNTVSWYQQALGQGPQFIFQYYREEENGRGNFPPRFSGLQFPNYSSELNVNALELDDSALYLCASSPPGASYNEQFFGPGTRLTVL.

The gene calls are TRBV4-1 and TRBJ2-5; unclear D gene. The CDR3 extends over 13 amino acids. Germline loops: CDR1 MGHRA, CDR2 YSYEKL. Trimming left V 2 bases short and J 2 bases short, with 6 bases between. The CDR3 DNA is TGCGCCAGCAGCCAAAGGAGTCAAGAGACCCAGTACTTC. Translation: CASSQRSQETQYF.

The V call is TRBV5-6, the J call TRBJ2-2, with D possibly being TRBD1 (6 bases). CDR3 length: 15 residues. Trimming removed 7 bases from V and 6 bases from J, with 19 bases in between. The germline V gene encodes CDR1 SGHDT and CDR2 YYEEEE. CDR3 loop: CASSLAAGVSGELFF. DNA for the CDR3: TGTGCCAGCTCCTTGGCGGCAGGGGTGTCCGGGGAGCTGTTTTTT.